The TCR beta chain under discussion was sequenced for a study of monozygotic twins with inflammatory bowel disease. Following a re-call of the 5' RACE reads, TCRdb has one entry per CDR3 protein and lacks DNA. The sample holds approximately 420,000 distinct CDR3 sequences. Germline values: CDR1 SGHVS, CDR2 FQNEAQ. The CDR3 is 18 residues long. This clonotype was sampled from a human donor with ulcerative colitis or Crohn's disease, or a healthy co-twin of an affected twin (not recorded which). Sequenced input: blood. The J gene is TRBJ2-1, the V gene TRBV7-8; no DNA is available, so the TRBD1 call from TCRdb remains unchecked. The CDR3 sequence is CASSLLSRAVTGENEQFF.